The 20 T cell receptor beta chains below come from one sample, sequenced in a study of cytomegalovirus exposure and HLA in healthy donors. Both 60 Vbeta primers and 13 Jbeta primers went into the PCR. Measured with immunoSEQ multiplex PCR; TCRdb has only the in-frame clones, and not every one. The sample contains about 84,000 clones, roughly 61% of which appear only once. The sequenced sample was PBMCs. All receptors derive from a woman aged 40-49 years in good health and CMV-seropositive.

The chain uses TRBV9 and TRBJ2-5; 11 bases align to TRBD2. The CDR3 consists of 14 residues. The trim removed 4 bases at V and 4 bases at J, leaving 3 bases unmatched. The germline gives CDR1 SGDLS, CDR2 YYNGEE. The CDR3 nucleotides read TGTGCCAGCAGCTTCGGACTAGCGGGAGAGACCCAGTACTTC. Translating it yields CASSFGLAGETQYF.

This clone occurred a few times. This chain joins TRBV5-1 and TRBJ1-1; D may be TRBD1 (6 bases). The V and J ends lost 4 bases and 2 bases respectively, with 18 bases between them. This CDR3 region has 16 residues. Germline V gives CDR1 SGHRS, CDR2 YFSETQ. CDR3 protein: CASSPIPATGNTEAFF. CDR3 sequence (DNA): TGCGCCAGCAGCCCGATACCCGCGACAGGAAACACTGAAGCTTTCTTT. The whole variable domain, remainder taken from reference TRBV5-1 and TRBJ1-1, is KAGVTQTPRYLIKTRGQQVTLSCSPISGHRSVSWYQQTPGQGLQFLFEYFSETQRNKGNFPGRFSGRQFSNSRSEMNVSTLELGDSALYLCASSPIPATGNTEAFFGQGTRLTVV.

The chain has TRBV9 and TRBJ2-7, with 8 bases aligning to TRBD1. Germline V gene data show CDR1 as SGDLS and CDR2 as YYNGEE. CDR3 length equals 14 residues. With V trimmed by 4 bases and J by 3 bases, 6 bases remained unmatched. As DNA, the CDR3 is TGTGCCAGCAGCCCTCGGACAGGGATCTACGAGCAGTACTTC. This encodes CASSPRTGIYEQYF.

This clone has only a few counts. The genes are TRBV7-8 and TRBJ1-5; D uncertain. Germline V gene sequence: CDR1 SGHVS, CDR2 FQNEAQ. The CDR3 is 14 amino acids. V shed 5 bases and J shed 5 bases, with 13 bases lying between them. CDR3 DNA: TGTGCCAGCAGCCCCCAGATTGGTTATCAGCCCCAGCATTTT. Encoded protein: CASSPQIGYQPQHF.

The chain has TRBV4-3 and TRBJ2-1; 8 bases map to TRBD2. V lost 0 bases and J lost 14; bases outside the gene matches: 15. In germline, CDR1 is LGHNA, CDR2 YSLEER. The CDR3 length is 16 residues. The CDR3: CASSQDISSGRGAEFF. DNA of the CDR3: TGCGCCAGCAGCCAAGATATCTCGTCCGGGAGGGGGGCGGAGTTCTTC.

The chain joins TRBV2 to TRBJ1-2, with D perhaps TRBD1 (5 bases). Germline V gene sequence: CDR1 SNHLY, CDR2 FYNNEI. V dropped 4 bases and J dropped 7 bases, with 10 bases sitting between them. This CDR3 comprises 12 residues. CDR3 DNA: TGTGCCAGCAGTGTGGTGGGGGGTGGCTACACCTTC. Encoded protein: CASSVVGGGYTF.

The table lists this clone with a few counts. The J gene is TRBJ2-5, the V gene TRBV4-3; tentatively, D is TRBD2 (8 bases). This CDR3 region has 15 residues. Between the trimmed V and J ends, which lost 6 bases and 5 bases, there was a span of 19 bases. The germline V gene has CDR1 LGHNA and CDR2 YSLEER. The CDR3 loop is CASSLGLGGRETQYF. CDR3 DNA: TGCGCCAGCAGTCTGGGACTAGGGGGCCGCGAGACCCAGTACTTC.

The J gene is TRBJ2-2, the V gene TRBV7-3, with a possible D match to TRBD1 (5 bases). The CDR3 runs 12 residues. V was clipped by 4 bases and J by 6 bases, with 6 bases between them. Per germline, CDR1 SGHTA and CDR2 FQGTGA. The CDR3 bases are TGTGCCAGCAGCTCCAGGGCCGGGGAGCTGTTTTTT. This gives the protein CASSSRAGELFF.

The chain links TRBV9 to TRBJ2-1; 9 bases are a match to TRBD2. The CDR3 is made up of 15 amino acids. Germline V CDR1 and CDR2: SGDLS, YYNGEE. With V trimmed by 1 base and J by 5 bases, 4 bases remained unmatched. The DNA for the CDR3 is TGTGCCAGCAGCGTACAACCTAGCGGGAACAATGAGCAGTTCTTC. This gives the protein CASSVQPSGNNEQFF.

The CDR3 DNA sequence: TGTGCCAGCAGCGAAGGGACAGGGGGCAGAGGGCAGCCCCAGCATTTT. This encodes CASSEGTGGRGQPQHF. The chain recombines TRBV5-8 with TRBJ1-5; 12 positions agree with TRBD1. Germline V gene data show CDR1 as SGHTS and CDR2 as YDEGEE. Trimming cost V 4 bases and J 7 bases; bases outside gene matches: 9. The CDR3 totals 16 residues.

This clone was seen once. The chain joins TRBV27 to TRBJ1-1; D remains ambiguous. Germline V gene lookup returns CDR1 MNHEY and CDR2 SMNVEV (reference sequence). Trimming removed 5 bases at V and 2 bases at J, with 12 bases between. This CDR3 contains 14 residues. The CDR3, as DNA: TGTGCCAGCAGTCCGAGTCTAACTAACACTGAAGCTTTCTTT. Its translation: CASSPSLTNTEAFF.

The chain combines TRBV2 with TRBJ2-1; weak D call: TRBD2 (6 bases). V lost 4 bases, J lost 10 bases, and 17 bases lay in between. This CDR3 contains 14 residues. CDR1 SNHLY and CDR2 FYNNEI come from the germline V gene. DNA for the CDR3: TGTGCCAGCAGTGGGGGCGGGGTGCCGGACGAGCAGTTCTTC. Its protein product is CASSGGGVPDEQFF.

The V gene is TRBV6-5, the J gene TRBJ1-2, with 7 positions matching TRBD1. The V gene end was trimmed by 6 bases and the J gene end by 3 bases; junction bases not matched to a gene: 4. The CDR3 loop spans 13 amino acids. Germline lookup yields CDR1 MNHEY and CDR2 SVGAGI. CDR3: CASRPDRDYGYTF. DNA for the CDR3: TGTGCCAGCAGGCCCGACAGGGACTATGGCTACACCTTC.

The V call is TRBV6-4, the J call TRBJ2-3; TRBD2 might be the D (5 bases). The CDR3 consists of 12 residues. V dropped 2 bases and J dropped 5 bases, with 5 bases sitting between them. Germline CDR1 is MRHNA and CDR2 is SNTAGT. CDR3 sequence (DNA): TGTGCCAGCAGTGACGCGGGAGATACGCAGTATTTT. Translated: CASSDAGDTQYF.

This sequence joins TRBV7-9 and TRBJ2-7, with D perhaps TRBD1 (5 bases). Germline assignment: CDR1 SEHNR and CDR2 FQNEAQ (reference sequence). Trimming shortened V by 1 base and J by 6 bases, and 13 bases separated the two germline ends. The CDR3 contains 14 residues. The chain's CDR3 is CASSLGNQGSEQYF. The DNA of the CDR3 is TGTGCCAGCAGCTTAGGAAACCAGGGTTCCGAGCAGTACTTC.

V gene TRBV9 combines with J gene TRBJ2-7; the match to TRBD2 covers 8 bases. The CDR3 is 18 residues long. The germline V gene encodes CDR1 SGDLS and CDR2 YYNGEE. V lost 10 bases, J lost 5 bases, and 26 bases stayed unmatched. CDR3 loop: CAYIEELAETGRDHEQYF. The CDR3 DNA sequence: TGTGCCTACATTGAGGAACTAGCGGAAACAGGGCGGGACCACGAGCAGTACTTC. The variable domain in full, completed from reference TRBV9 and TRBJ2-7, reads DSGVTQTPKHLITATGQRVTLRCSPRSGDLSVYWYQQSLDQGLQFLIQYYNGEERAKGNILERFSAQQFPDLHSELNLSSLELGDSALYFCAYIEELAETGRDHEQYFGPGTRLTVT.

The chain has TRBV14 and TRBJ1-2; D gene unclear. The CDR3 runs 13 residues. Germline CDR1 is SGHDN and CDR2 is FVKESK. Trimming pared 0 bases from V and 5 bases from J, leaving 7 bases between. CDR3: CASSQDPQYGYTF. The CDR3 coding sequence is TGTGCCAGCAGCCAAGATCCACAGTATGGCTACACCTTC.

This clone was found a few times. This chain joins TRBV7-9 and TRBJ1-3; D ambiguous. Germline lookup yields CDR1 SEHNR and CDR2 FQNEAQ (reference sequence). Trimming shortened V by 5 bases and J by 0 bases, and 8 bases separated the two germline ends. This CDR3 contains 14 residues. The CDR3 spells CASSIFRSGNTIYF. As DNA, the CDR3 is TGTGCCAGCAGCATTTTCCGCTCTGGAAACACCATATATTTT.

The rearrangement uses TRBV11-2 and TRBJ1-3, with no clear D. Germline values: CDR1 SGHAT, CDR2 FQNNGV. The CDR3 is 15 amino acids. V gave up 0 bases and J gave up 3 bases, with 9 bases separating them. Here the CDR3 DNA reads TGTGCCAGCAGCTTAGATTACGGGATTGGAAACACCATATATTTT. This sequence encodes CASSLDYGIGNTIYF.

V is TRBV29-1 and J is TRBJ1-1, with D possibly TRBD1 on 6 matching bases. CDR1 and CDR2 (germline): SQVTM, ANQGSEA. Trimming stripped 7 bases from V and 5 bases from J, with 11 bases between. The CDR3 has 11 residues. The DNA of the CDR3 is TGCAGCGGGTCAGGGGAAACTGAAGCTTTCTTT. Translation gives CSGSGETEAFF.